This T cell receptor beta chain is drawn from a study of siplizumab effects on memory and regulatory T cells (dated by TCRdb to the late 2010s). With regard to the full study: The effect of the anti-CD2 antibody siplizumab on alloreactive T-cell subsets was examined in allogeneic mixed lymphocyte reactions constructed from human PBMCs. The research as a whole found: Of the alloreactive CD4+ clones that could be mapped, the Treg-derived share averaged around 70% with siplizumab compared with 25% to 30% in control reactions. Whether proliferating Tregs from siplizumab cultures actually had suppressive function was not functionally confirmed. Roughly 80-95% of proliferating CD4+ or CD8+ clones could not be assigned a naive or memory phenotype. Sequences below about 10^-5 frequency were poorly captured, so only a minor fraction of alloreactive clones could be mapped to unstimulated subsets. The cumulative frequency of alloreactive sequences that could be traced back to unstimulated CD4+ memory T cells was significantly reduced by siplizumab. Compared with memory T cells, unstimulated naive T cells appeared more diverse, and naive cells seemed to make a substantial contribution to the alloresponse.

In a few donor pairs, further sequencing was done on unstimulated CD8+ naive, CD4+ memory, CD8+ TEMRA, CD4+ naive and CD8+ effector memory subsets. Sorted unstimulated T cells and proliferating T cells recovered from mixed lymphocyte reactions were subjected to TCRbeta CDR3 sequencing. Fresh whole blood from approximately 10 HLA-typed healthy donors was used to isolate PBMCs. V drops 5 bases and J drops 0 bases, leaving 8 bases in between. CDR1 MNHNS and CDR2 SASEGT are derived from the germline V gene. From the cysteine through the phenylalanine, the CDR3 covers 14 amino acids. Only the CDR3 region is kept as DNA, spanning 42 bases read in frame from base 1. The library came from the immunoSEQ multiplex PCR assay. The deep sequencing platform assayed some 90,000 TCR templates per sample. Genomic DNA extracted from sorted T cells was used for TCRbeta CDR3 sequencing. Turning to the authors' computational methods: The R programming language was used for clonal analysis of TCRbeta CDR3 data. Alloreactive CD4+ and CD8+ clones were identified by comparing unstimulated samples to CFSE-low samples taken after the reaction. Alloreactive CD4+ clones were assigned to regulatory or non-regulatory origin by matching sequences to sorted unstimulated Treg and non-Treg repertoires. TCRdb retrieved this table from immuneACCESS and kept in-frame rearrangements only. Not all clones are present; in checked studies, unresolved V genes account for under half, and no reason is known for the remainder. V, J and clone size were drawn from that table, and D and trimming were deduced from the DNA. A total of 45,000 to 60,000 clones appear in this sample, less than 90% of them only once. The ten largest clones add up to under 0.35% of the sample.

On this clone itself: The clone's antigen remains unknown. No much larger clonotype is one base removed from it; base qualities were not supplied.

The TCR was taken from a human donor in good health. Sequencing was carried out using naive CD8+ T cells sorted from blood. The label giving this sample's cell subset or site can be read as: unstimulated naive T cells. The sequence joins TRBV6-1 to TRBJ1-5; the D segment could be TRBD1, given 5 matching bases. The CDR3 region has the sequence CASSLTVSNQPQHF. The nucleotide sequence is TGTGCCAGCAGTCTGACAGTTAGCAATCAGCCCCAGCATTTT.